The source of this T cell receptor (beta chain) is a study of T cell repertoires in cytomegalovirus infection. Study in general: CMV infection and matching HLA type were both indicated by public TCR beta signatures.

Findings and limits, study-wide: Across the ex vivo response, the dominant clonotypes were HLA-C-restricted CMV-specific TCR beta clonotypes. Based on cumulative public TCR beta family frequency, carriers of CMV plus the relevant HLA were identified.

There are 19 residues in the CDR3. The germline V gene encodes CDR1 SGHTA and CDR2 FQGNSA. TCRdb used MiXCR to reprocess the reads, holding one entry per CDR3 protein. Of roughly 7,600 distinct CDR3 sequences in the sample, around 50% were seen once. About this clonotype: Its antigen is still unknown. An end of the junction does not agree with germline; a read error may underlie this.

The sequencing input was PBMCs, sequenced either directly or after in vitro stimulation (not recorded which). This TCR was recovered from a human donor in good health (CMV status not recorded). Some clones in this sample may be carry-over from other donors' samples. The rearrangement uses TRBV7-2 and TRBJ1-2; 7 bases agree with TRBD1. In DNA form, the CDR3 reads TGTGCCAGCAGCGTAGGGGACGTCACGCCGACAGGGTTGGGTAGTGGCTACAACTTT. Its protein is CASSVGDVTPTGLGSGYNF.